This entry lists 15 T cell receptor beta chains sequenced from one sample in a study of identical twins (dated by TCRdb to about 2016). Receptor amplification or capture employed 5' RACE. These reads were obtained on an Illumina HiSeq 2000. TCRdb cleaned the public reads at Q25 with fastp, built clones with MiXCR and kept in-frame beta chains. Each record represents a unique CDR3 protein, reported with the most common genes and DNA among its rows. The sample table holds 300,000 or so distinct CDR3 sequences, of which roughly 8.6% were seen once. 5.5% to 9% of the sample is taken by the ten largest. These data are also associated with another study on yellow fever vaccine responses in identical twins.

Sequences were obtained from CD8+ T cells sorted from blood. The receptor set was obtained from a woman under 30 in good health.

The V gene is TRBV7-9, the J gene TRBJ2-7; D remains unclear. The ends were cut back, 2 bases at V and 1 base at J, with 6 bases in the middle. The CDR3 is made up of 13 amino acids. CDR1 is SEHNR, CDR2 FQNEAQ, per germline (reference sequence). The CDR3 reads CASSLLESYEQYF. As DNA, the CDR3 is TGTGCCAGCAGCTTATTAGAATCCTACGAGCAGTACTTC.

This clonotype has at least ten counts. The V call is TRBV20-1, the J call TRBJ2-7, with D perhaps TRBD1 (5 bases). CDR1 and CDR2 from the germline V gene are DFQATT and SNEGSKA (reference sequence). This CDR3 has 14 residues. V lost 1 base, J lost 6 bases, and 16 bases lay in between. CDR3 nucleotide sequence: TGCAGTGCTAGAGGGGGAACAGGTCCCTCCGAGCAGTACTTC. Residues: CSARGGTGPSEQYF.

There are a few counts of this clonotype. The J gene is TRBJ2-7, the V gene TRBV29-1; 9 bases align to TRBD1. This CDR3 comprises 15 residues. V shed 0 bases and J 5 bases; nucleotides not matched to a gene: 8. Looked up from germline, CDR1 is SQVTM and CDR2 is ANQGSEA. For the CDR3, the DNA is TGCAGCGTTGAAGATCCCGGGACAGGGTTACACGAGCAGTACTTC. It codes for CSVEDPGTGLHEQYF.

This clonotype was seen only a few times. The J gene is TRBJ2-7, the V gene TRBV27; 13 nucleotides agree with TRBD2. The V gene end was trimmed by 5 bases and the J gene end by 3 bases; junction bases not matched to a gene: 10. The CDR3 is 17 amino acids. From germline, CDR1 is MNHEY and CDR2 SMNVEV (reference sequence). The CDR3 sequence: CASSPGTSGVRDYEQYF. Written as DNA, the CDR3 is TGTGCCAGCAGTCCGGGGACTAGCGGGGTAAGGGACTACGAGCAGTACTTC.

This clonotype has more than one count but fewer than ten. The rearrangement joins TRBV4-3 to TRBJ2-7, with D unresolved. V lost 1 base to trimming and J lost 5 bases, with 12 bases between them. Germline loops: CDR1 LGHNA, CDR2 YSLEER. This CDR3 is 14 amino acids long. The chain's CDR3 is CASSQGTGLDEQYF. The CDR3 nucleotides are TGCGCCAGCAGCCAAGGGACCGGGCTCGACGAGCAGTACTTC.

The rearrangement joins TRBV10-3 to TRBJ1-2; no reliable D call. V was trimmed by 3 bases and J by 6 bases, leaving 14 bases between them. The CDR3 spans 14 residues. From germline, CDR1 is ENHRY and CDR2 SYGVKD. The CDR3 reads CAISDPEWGNGYTF. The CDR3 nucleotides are TGTGCCATCAGTGACCCGGAGTGGGGTAATGGCTACACCTTC.

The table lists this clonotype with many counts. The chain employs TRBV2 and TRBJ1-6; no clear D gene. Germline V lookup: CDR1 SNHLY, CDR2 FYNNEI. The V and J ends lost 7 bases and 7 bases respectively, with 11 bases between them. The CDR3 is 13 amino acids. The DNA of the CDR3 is TGTGCCAGCACCGAGGACGGCAATTCACCCCTCCACTTT. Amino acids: CASTEDGNSPLHF.

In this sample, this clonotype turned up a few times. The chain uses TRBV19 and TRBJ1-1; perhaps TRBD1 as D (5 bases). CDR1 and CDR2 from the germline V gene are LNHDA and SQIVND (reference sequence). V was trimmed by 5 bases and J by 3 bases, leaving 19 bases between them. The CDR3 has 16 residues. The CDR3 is CASSDAPGSGDTEAFF. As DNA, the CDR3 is TGTGCCAGTAGTGACGCTCCAGGGTCGGGAGACACTGAAGCTTTCTTT.

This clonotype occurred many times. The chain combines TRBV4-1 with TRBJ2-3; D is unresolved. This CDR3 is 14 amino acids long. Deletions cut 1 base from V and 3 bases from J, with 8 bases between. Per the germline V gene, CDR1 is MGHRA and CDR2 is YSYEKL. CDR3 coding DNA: TGCGCCAGCAGCCAAGTGGGTGGAACAGATACGCAGTATTTT. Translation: CASSQVGGTDTQYF.

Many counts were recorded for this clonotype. CDR3 protein: CASSYSEITSYNEQFF. The DNA of the CDR3 is TGTGCCAGCAGTTACTCCGAGATCACTAGCTACAATGAGCAGTTCTTC. This chain uses TRBV6-2 or TRBV6-3 with TRBJ2-1; perhaps TRBD2 as D (5 bases). The CDR3 consists of 16 residues. V was cut by 0 bases and J by 3 bases, with 12 bases left in between. CDR1 is MNHEY, CDR2 SVGEGT, per germline.

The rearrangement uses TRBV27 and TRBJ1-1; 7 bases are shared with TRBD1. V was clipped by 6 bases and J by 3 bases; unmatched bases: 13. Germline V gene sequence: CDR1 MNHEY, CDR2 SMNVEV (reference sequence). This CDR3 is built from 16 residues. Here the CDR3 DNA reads TGTGCCAGCAGGAGTTTTCTGACAGGGAGGGACACTGAAGCTTTCTTT. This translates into CASRSFLTGRDTEAFF.

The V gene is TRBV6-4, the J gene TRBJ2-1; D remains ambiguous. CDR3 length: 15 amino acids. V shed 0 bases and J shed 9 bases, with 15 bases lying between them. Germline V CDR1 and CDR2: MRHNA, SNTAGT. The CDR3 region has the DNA TGTGCCAGCAGTGACTCTGCTAGGCCGAAAAGTGAGCAGTTCTTC. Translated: CASSDSARPKSEQFF.

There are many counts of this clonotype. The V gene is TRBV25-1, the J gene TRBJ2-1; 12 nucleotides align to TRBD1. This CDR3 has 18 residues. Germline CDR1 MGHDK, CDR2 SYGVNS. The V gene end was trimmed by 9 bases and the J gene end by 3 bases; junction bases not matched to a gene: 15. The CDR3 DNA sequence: TGTGCCAGTTGGGGACAGGGGGCGAGCGGGGGGCTCTACAATGAGCAGTTCTTC. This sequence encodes CASWGQGASGGLYNEQFF.

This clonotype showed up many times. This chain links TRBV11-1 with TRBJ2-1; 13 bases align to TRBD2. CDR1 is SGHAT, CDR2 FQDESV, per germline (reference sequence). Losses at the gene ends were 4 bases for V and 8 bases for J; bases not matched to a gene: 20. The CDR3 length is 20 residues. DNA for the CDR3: TGTGCCAGCAGCTCACCCGACAGGATCACTAGCGGGAGGGCCAGGGATGAGCAGTTCTTC. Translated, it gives CASSSPDRITSGRARDEQFF.

The CDR3 here is CASSQDRLDYIQYF. As DNA, the CDR3 is TGCGCCAGCAGCCAAGATAGGCTGGATTACATTCAGTACTTC. The chain couples TRBV4-3 to TRBJ2-4, with D uncertain. Trimming cost V 0 bases and J 8 bases, with 11 bases left between them. Looked up from germline, CDR1 is LGHNA and CDR2 is YSLEER. This CDR3 is 14 amino acids long.